This T cell receptor (beta chain) was found in a study of a mutant IDH1 vaccine in newly diagnosed glioma. Method: immunoSEQ multiplex PCR; TCRdb's copy keeps in-frame clones and lacks some. The sample comprises just under 45,000 clones, more than 85% of which are singletons, and 3.5% to 4% rests with the top ten. This CDR3 spans 14 amino acids. Germline V gene lookup returns CDR1 SGHRS and CDR2 YFSETQ. The V and J ends lost 2 bases and 1 base respectively, with 10 bases between them. A remark on this clone: No antigen is known for it.

The sample's time point: week 23, last vaccination. Vaccinated patients received 300 ug of mutant IDH1 20-mer peptide per dose, with topical imiquimod. The TCR originated in a man aged 45 to 65 with glioma. Here the sequenced sample was PBMCs, taken from a glioma patient whose treatment included an IDH1 peptide vaccine. This sequence joins TRBV5-1 and TRBJ2-7; D perhaps matches TRBD2 (6 bases). The CDR3 DNA follows: TGCGCCAGCAGCTTTACCGGGACTTCCTACGAGCAGTACTTC. Its translation: CASSFTGTSYEQYF.